The clone carrying this T cell receptor (beta chain) has more than one count but fewer than ten. Its antigen remains unknown. Donors were systemically healthy Caucasian individuals from Russia aged 6 to 90 years. These data come from a study of blood T cells in healthy people across ages. Study-level findings and limits: There was no known CMV status for donors, so expanded clonotype changes were possibly confounded. Aged donors had fewer naive CD4+ cells and lower diversity than long-lived donors. TCR beta diversity tracked closely with naive T cell percentage.

The use of a sample-barcoded 5' primer and a J-beta primer mix characterized a second PCR of about 6 to 11 cycles. TCRdb independently ran MiXCR on the 5' RACE reads; one entry per CDR3 protein. The sample has fewer than 950,000 distinct CDR3 sequences, 53% seen once. CDR3 length equals 16 residues. Trimming removed 5 bases from V and 5 bases from J; junction bases left unmatched: 14. Germline V gene data show CDR1 as MNHEY and CDR2 as SMNVEV (reference sequence). The sample taken for sequencing was blood. The V and J genes are TRBV27 and TRBJ1-2; 7 positions agree with TRBD1. This TCR derives from a man older than 75 in good health. CDR3 loop: CASSPGTDLFGYGYTF. CDR3 sequence (DNA): TGTGCCAGCAGTCCAGGGACAGACCTGTTCGGGTATGGCTACACCTTC.